This T cell receptor (beta chain) was sequenced in a study of blood T cell repertoires in COVID-19 (dated by TCRdb to the early 2020s). At the level of the whole study: The collaborator samples originated in the United States, Italy and Spain and spanned the acute and convalescent phases of COVID-19. The material from the prospective study consisted of cDNA or gDNA derived from T cells, B-cell-depleted T cells, or PBMCs. Deeply sampled blood TCRbeta repertoires from subjects exposed to, actively infected with, or recovered from COVID-19 were included in the dataset. A freely available public database, intended as a resource for researchers studying the immune response to SARS-CoV-2, is where the repertoires were released. The samples were drawn from the first 160 participants of the ongoing ImmuneRACE study and from roughly 1,300 subjects provided by 6 global collaborators. Nearly every sample came with metadata listing a de-identified subject ID, COVID-19 status, age in years and sex. Where available, HLA class I and class II types were obtained from metadata supplied by the sample provider rather than from assay-based typing. What the work shows at the level of the full study, not this receptor alone: The quantity of clinical and demographic metadata differed by source and by participant and was supplied without curation.

The immunoSEQ Assay, a bias-controlled multiplex PCR, was used to amplify TCRbeta CDR3 regions from genomic DNA. The authors' pipeline ran thus. The number of nucleated cells in each sample was estimated by amplification of reference gene primers within the assay. To quantify the absolute abundance of each unique TCRbeta CDR3 rearrangement, sequence reads were collapsed and filtered. For each sample, productive Simpson clonality was calculated by taking the square root of Simpson's diversity index across productive rearrangements. TCRdb limited this immuneACCESS table to in-frame rearrangements with V and J called. A share of clones is missing; checked studies link under half to unresolved V genes, and the rest is unexplained. V and J calls and clone size are given by that table; D and trimming were obtained from the DNA. This sample holds about 240,000 clones; more than 75% were observed only once. Jointly, the top ten make up approximately 13% of the sample.

As to this clone: The antigen it binds to is not known. Base qualities are not recorded, but no much larger clone differs from it by a single base.

Collaborating institutions collected whole blood in K2EDTA tubes following their own protocols. Collaborator samples were shipped for TCRbeta analysis as frozen whole blood, isolated PBMCs, or DNA extracted from either sample type. The sequence derives from a woman aged 55 to 70 with active or convalescent COVID-19. Sequenced material: peripheral blood.

The CDR3 here reads CASRGTGTGGKNYGYTF. The nucleotide sequence reads TGTGCCAGCAGGGGGACCGGGACAGGGGGTAAGAACTATGGCTACACCTTC. The rearranged segments are TRBV27 and TRBJ1-2; 11 of the junction bases match TRBD1. CDR1 and CDR2 (MNHEY, SMNVEV) derive from the germline V gene (reference sequence). Counted from cysteine to phenylalanine, this CDR3 has 17 amino acids. Only CDR3 DNA remains: 51 bases, in frame from the first base. V ends up 6 bases short and J 2 bases short, with an unmatched junction base count of 11.